The clone carrying this TCR beta chain showed up many times. Its antigen is undetermined. The sample is drawn from a study of spatial heterogeneity in lung cancer. Study observations and caveats: Tumoral mutation counts were tracked by counts of expanded intratumoral alpha and beta TCRs.

The time point denotes: sample taken at primary tumor resection. Whole RNA came from tumor, nontumor lung or frozen PBMC and was sequenced without being sorted. This CDR3 spans 12 amino acids. V was clipped by 5 bases and J by 4 bases, with 8 bases between them. TCRdb recomputed calls from the 5' RACE reads with MiXCR, one row per CDR3 protein. Seen here are over 25,000 distinct CDR3 sequences, about 7.1% observed once, and the top ten hold almost 25%. This chain joins TRBV12-3 or TRBV12-4 and TRBJ2-5; no clear D. The sequence came from a male donor with early-stage non-small cell lung cancer. The input for sequencing was lung tumor tissue, taken at surgery. The CDR3 spells CASSRAGETQYF. Written as DNA, the CDR3 is TGTGCCAGCAGTCGGGCTGGAGAGACCCAGTACTTC.